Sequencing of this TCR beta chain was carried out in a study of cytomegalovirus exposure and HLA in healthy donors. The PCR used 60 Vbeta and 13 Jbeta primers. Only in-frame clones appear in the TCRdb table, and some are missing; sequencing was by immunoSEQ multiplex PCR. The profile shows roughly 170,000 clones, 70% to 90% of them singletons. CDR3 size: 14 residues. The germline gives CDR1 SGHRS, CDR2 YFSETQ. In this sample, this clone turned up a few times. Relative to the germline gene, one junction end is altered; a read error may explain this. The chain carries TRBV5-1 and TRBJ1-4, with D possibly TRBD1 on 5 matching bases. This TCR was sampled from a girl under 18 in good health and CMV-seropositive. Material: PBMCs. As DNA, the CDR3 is TGCGCCAGCAGGTTGGGGACGGGGGTTGAAAAACTGTTTTTT. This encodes CASRLGTGVEKLFF. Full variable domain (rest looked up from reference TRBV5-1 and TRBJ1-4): KAGVTQTPRYLIKTRGQQVTLSCSPISGHRSVSWYQQTPGQGLQFLFEYFSETQRNKGNFPGRFSGRQFSNSRSEMNVSTLELGDSALYLCASRLGTGVEKLFFGSGTQLSVL.